The 28 T cell receptor beta chains given below trace back to one sample, sequenced in a study of tumor-infiltrating lymphocytes in primary liver carcinoma. RNA isolated from unsorted whole blood supplied the blood RNA, with germline DNA also extracted. Reverse transcription of approximately 500 ng total RNA with a constant-region primer produced TCR beta cDNA. For TCR beta, libraries were produced by three nested multiplex PCR rounds using slightly modified ARM-PCR. Two initial PCR rounds of around 10 cycles each paired TRBV1-TRBV30 forward primers with a C-beta reverse primer. TCRdb analysed the multiplex PCR reads with MiXCR anew, one entry per CDR3 protein. Of roughly 180,000 distinct CDR3 sequences in the sample, 50% to 75% are singletons; the top ten hold less than 75%. The sequenced sample was peripheral blood. The receptors here all came from a man aged 40-49 years with primary liver carcinoma and hepatitis B virus infection.

Comment on this clonotype: Mismatch with germline at one junction end may stem from a read error. The chain employs TRBV4-1 and TRBJ1-6; D is possibly TRBD1 (5 bases). Germline assignment: CDR1 MGHRA and CDR2 YSYEKL. CDR3 size: 17 residues. The CDR3 protein is CASSEDITSSYNSPLHF. The CDR3 DNA sequence: TGTGCCAGCAGCGAGGACATTACGAGCTCCTATAATTCACCCCTCCACTTT.

At least ten counts were recorded for this clonotype. The DNA for the CDR3 is TGCGCCAGCAGCCACGAGGGCAGCGGGAATCAGCCCCAGCATTTT. It translates to CASSHEGSGNQPQHF. The chain uses TRBV4-1 and TRBJ1-5; no firm D call. The CDR3 runs to 15 residues. V lost 3 bases to trimming and J lost 4 bases, with 13 bases between them. The germline CDR1 and CDR2 sequences are MGHRA and YSYEKL.

As for this clonotype: A much larger clone differs from this one at a single base, so this may be a read error. Here the CDR3 DNA reads TGTACCAGCAGCTTCGGACTAGCGGGAGGGGTGACGCAGTTCTTC. Protein: CTSSFGLAGGVTQFF. The genes are TRBV11-2 and TRBJ2-1, with 15 bases fitting TRBD2. The CDR3 is 15 residues long. The germline V gene has CDR1 SGHAT and CDR2 FQNNGV.

Concerning this clonotype itself: As the CDR3 is not closed by the conserved phenylalanine or tryptophan, this likely results from a read error. The chain links TRBV5-6 to TRBJ1-5; unclear D gene. Trimming shortened V by 0 bases and J by 7 bases, and 17 bases separated the two germline ends. CDR3 length: 16 amino acids. CDR1 and CDR2 from the germline V gene are SGHDT and YYEEEE. The CDR3 bases are TGTGCCAGCAGCTTGGCCAGGTGGGGATCGAGCCAGCCCCAGCATTGT. Translating it yields CASSLARWGSSQPQHC.

This clonotype appeared a few times. The CDR3 DNA reads as TGTGCCAGCAGCTTGCCCACAGGGGGGTTCACAGATACGCAGTATTTT. Protein product: CASSLPTGGFTDTQYF. This rearrangement joins TRBV5-4 to TRBJ2-3; 8 positions agree with TRBD1. CDR3 length: 16 amino acids. The germline CDR1 and CDR2 sequences are SGHNT and YYREEE (reference sequence). V trimming: 1 base; J trimming: 2 bases; junction bases outside the gene matches: 6.

The chain links TRBV29-1 to TRBJ2-7; 7 nucleotides match TRBD1. V gave up 0 bases and J gave up 5 bases; unmatched junction bases: 4. This CDR3 is built from 13 residues. The germline V gene has CDR1 SQVTM and CDR2 ANQGSEA. The CDR3 region has the DNA TGCAGCGTTGAAGAGGCCAGGGGGAACGAGCAGTACTTC. It is translated as CSVEEARGNEQYF.

The V call is TRBV5-6, the J call TRBJ2-5; D tentatively reads TRBD1 or TRBD2 (5 bases each). The end of the DNA is better explained by TRBJ2-1, so the J call may be wrong. The CDR3 consists of 15 residues. Germline values: CDR1 SGHDT, CDR2 YYEEEE. CDR3 residues: CASSLKGRRHNEQFF. As DNA, the CDR3 is TGTGCCAGCAGCTTGAAGGGACGGCGTCACAATGAGCAGTTCTTC.

The chain employs TRBV11-2 and TRBJ2-7, with 7 bases that match TRBD1. This CDR3 contains 14 residues. CDR1 is SGHAT, CDR2 FQNNGV, per germline. J gave up 7 bases and V 0 bases, and 6 bases lay outside the gene matches. CDR3 nucleotide sequence: TGTGCCAGCAGCTTAGATTGGACAGGCGGGGAGCAGTACTTC. This sequence encodes CASSLDWTGGEQYF.

The rearrangement uses TRBV10-3 and TRBJ2-7, with D possibly TRBD2 on 6 matching bases. The V and J ends lost 2 bases and 6 bases respectively, with 17 bases between them. The CDR3 covers 15 residues. Germline V gene lookup returns CDR1 ENHRY and CDR2 SYGVKD. The CDR3 region is CAISERREPPGEQYF. CDR3 nucleotides: TGTGCCATCAGTGAGAGGAGGGAGCCGCCGGGCGAGCAGTACTTC.

Regarding this clonotype: A much larger clone differs from this one at a single base, so this may be a read error. This sequence joins TRBV11-2 and TRBJ2-1; D unresolved. The CDR3 covers 14 residues. CDR1 SGHAT and CDR2 FQNNGV come from the germline V gene. The V end was cut by 1 base, the J end by 8 bases, with 12 bases between. CDR3 bases: TGTGCCAGCAGCTTAGCGGCTATAAACGATGAGCAGTTCTTC. Encoded protein: CASSLAAINDEQFF.

In regard to this clonotype: The junction and the germline gene differ at one end; a read error may be behind it. This chain connects TRBV6-6 to TRBJ1-5; D possibly corresponds to TRBD1 (5 bases). CDR1 and CDR2 (germline): MNHNY, SVGAGI (reference sequence). The CDR3 runs to 15 residues. The CDR3 sequence is CDSSYTGLSNQPQHF. In DNA, the CDR3 is TGTGACAGCAGTTACACGGGGCTGAGCAATCAGCCCCAGCATTTT.

This clonotype appeared many times. CDR3 nucleotides: TGCAGCGTTGAAATAGGGGCTGAGACCCAGTACTTC. Its translation is CSVEIGAETQYF. The rearrangement uses TRBV29-1 and TRBJ2-5; possibly TRBD1 for D (5 bases). The V gene's germline CDR1 is SQVTM and CDR2 ANQGSEA. V shed 2 bases and J shed 5 bases, with 9 bases lying between them. The CDR3 consists of 12 residues.

V usage is TRBV6-6 and J usage is TRBJ1-1; no firm D call. There are 15 residues in the CDR3. Germline values: CDR1 MNHNY, CDR2 SVGAGI (reference sequence). V was pared by 0 bases and J by 7 bases, with 15 bases between. The CDR3 here is CASSYSESGGNEAFF. CDR3 sequence (DNA): TGTGCCAGCAGTTACTCGGAAAGTGGAGGGAATGAAGCTTTCTTT.

V usage is TRBV28 and J usage is TRBJ1-6; D call uncertain. V gave up 5 bases and J gave up 10 bases, with 9 bases separating them. CDR3 length: 12 residues. Germline assignment: CDR1 MDHEN and CDR2 SYDVKM. For the CDR3, the DNA is TGTGCCAGCAGTACCCTGCCCTCACCCCTCCACTTT. Translating gives CASSTLPSPLHF.

CDR3 coding DNA: TGTGCCAGCAGCCAAGGACTAGCGGGACTTGAAGAGACCCAGTACTTC. This gives the protein CASSQGLAGLEETQYF. The chain is built from TRBV14 and TRBJ2-5; 11 bases are a match to TRBD2. Losses at the gene ends were 1 base for V and 3 bases for J; bases not matched to a gene: 4. The CDR3 extends over 16 amino acids. Germline V gives CDR1 SGHDN, CDR2 FVKESK.

The chain joins TRBV6-2 or TRBV6-3 to TRBJ2-7; 11 bases fit TRBD2. Germline lookup yields CDR1 MNHEY and CDR2 SVGEGT. J gave up 1 base and V 0 bases, and 14 bases lay outside the gene matches. The CDR3 loop spans 20 amino acids. Here the CDR3 DNA reads TGTGCCAGCAGTTACTCTATCGGGCCCTCTTGGACTAGCGGGTCCTACGAGCAGTACTTC. Translation gives CASSYSIGPSWTSGSYEQYF.

There are a few counts of this clonotype. The gene calls are TRBV10-1 and TRBJ2-5; D not resolved. The CDR3 contains 13 residues. V lost 4 bases and J lost 2, with 8 bases in between. Per germline, CDR1 WNHNN and CDR2 SYGVQD (reference sequence). CDR3 in DNA: TGCGCCAGCAGTGGGCAGCTGCAAGAGACCCAGTACTTC. As protein: CASSGQLQETQYF.

This rearrangement joins TRBV12-3 or TRBV12-4 to TRBJ2-3; 7 nucleotides match TRBD1. J lost 6 bases, V lost 6 bases, and 6 bases had no gene match. The CDR3 consists of 13 residues. CDR3 sequence: CASSSTGVDTQYF. CDR3 in DNA: TGTGCCAGCAGCTCAACAGGGGTGGATACGCAGTATTTT.

As regards this clonotype: A read error may explain this, as a much larger clone is one base away. This chain links TRBV6-6 with TRBJ2-7; D not certain. The germline gives CDR1 MNHNY, CDR2 SVGAGI (reference sequence). The CDR3 totals 13 residues. The CDR3 nucleotides are TGTGCCGGCAGTCGACTGGGAACCTACGAGCAGTACTTC. Amino acids: CAGSRLGTYEQYF.

V gene TRBV5-1 combines with J gene TRBJ1-1; D call uncertain. The germline gives CDR1 SGHRS, CDR2 YFSETQ. The CDR3 has 13 residues. Trimming pared 5 bases from V and 1 base from J, leaving 9 bases between. In DNA, the CDR3 is TGCGCCAGCAGATTGACAACGAACACTGAAGCTTTCTTT. Amino acids: CASRLTTNTEAFF. Looking up the rest from reference TRBV5-1 and TRBJ1-1 gives the full variable domain: KAGVTQTPRYLIKTRGQQVTLSCSPISGHRSVSWYQQTPGQGLQFLFEYFSETQRNKGNFPGRFSGRQFSNSRSEMNVSTLELGDSALYLCASRLTTNTEAFFGQGTRLTVV.

The chain carries TRBV6-5 and TRBJ1-6; the D is unclear. This CDR3 is 15 amino acids long. The V and J ends lost 7 bases and 5 bases respectively, with 15 bases between them. Germline assignment: CDR1 MNHEY and CDR2 SVGAGI. The CDR3 DNA sequence: TGTGCCAGCAAGGGTTGGGTAATAGATAATTCACCCCTCCACTTT. It encodes CASKGWVIDNSPLHF.

The chain joins TRBV29-1 to TRBJ2-7; the D gene is possibly TRBD1 (6 bases). Trimming removed 1 base from V and 1 base from J, with 17 bases in between. The CDR3 has 16 residues. Germline CDR1 is SQVTM and CDR2 is ANQGSEA. The DNA of the CDR3 is TGCAGCGTTGAAGTACATCTGACAGGTGTGTCCTACGAGCAGTACTTC. It codes for CSVEVHLTGVSYEQYF.

The chain uses TRBV5-1 and TRBJ1-5; 7 bases match TRBD1. This CDR3 has 13 amino acids. The V segment lost 3 bases and the J segment 7 bases; nucleotides outside the gene matches: 4. Germline values: CDR1 SGHRS, CDR2 YFSETQ. The CDR3 coding sequence is TGCGCCAGCAGCTGGACAGGTGGGCAGCCCCAGCATTTT. This sequence encodes CASSWTGGQPQHF.

This clonotype was detected only a few times. V gene TRBV6-5 combines with J gene TRBJ2-7; D gene uncertain. The germline V gene encodes CDR1 MNHEY and CDR2 SVGAGI. V was clipped by 4 bases and J by 7 bases, with 8 bases between them. The CDR3 length is 11 residues. The CDR3 reads CASSFPGEQYF. In nucleotides, the CDR3 is TGTGCCAGCAGTTTTCCCGGGGAGCAGTACTTC.

This clonotype was detected ten times or more. The chain combines TRBV11-2 with TRBJ2-7; possibly TRBD1 for D (5 bases). Germline assignment: CDR1 SGHAT and CDR2 FQNNGV. V dropped 5 bases and J dropped 0 bases, with 17 bases sitting between them. The CDR3 spans 16 residues. The CDR3: CASSRSGREYSYEQYF. The CDR3 coding sequence is TGTGCCAGCAGCCGGTCTGGCAGGGAATACTCCTACGAGCAGTACTTC.

In regard to this clonotype: A much larger clone lies a single base off, so this may be a read error. This rearrangement joins TRBV29-1 to TRBJ2-2, with D perhaps being TRBD1 or TRBD2 (5 bases each). The CDR3 has 11 amino acids. The V gene's germline CDR1 is SQVTM and CDR2 ANQGSEA. The CDR3 DNA reads as TGCAGCGTCGGTGGGGACGGGGAGCTGTCTTTT. Translation: CSVGGDGELSF.

This clonotype has more than one count but fewer than ten. Given a much more abundant clone one base away, this may be a read error. This sequence joins TRBV11-2 and TRBJ2-1; either TRBD1 or TRBD2 may supply D (6 bases each). In germline, CDR1 is SGHAT, CDR2 FQNNGV. CDR3 length: 11 residues. As DNA, the CDR3 is TGTGCCGGCAGGCCGCGGGACAAAGTGGTCTTC. It specifies CAGRPRDKVVF.

This clonotype was recorded only once. The chain uses TRBV12-3 or TRBV12-4 and TRBJ2-3; 8 bases map to TRBD2. This CDR3 comprises 15 residues. The V gene end was trimmed by 4 bases and the J gene end by 0 bases; junction bases not matched to a gene: 3. In DNA form, the CDR3 reads TGTGCCAGCAGTTGGATAGCGGGAAGCACAGATACGCAGTATTTT. Amino acid sequence: CASSWIAGSTDTQYF.